What follows are 15 T cell receptor beta chains derived from one specimen sequenced in a study of cytomegalovirus exposure and HLA in healthy donors. The PCR used 60 Vbeta and 13 Jbeta primers. Sequencing was performed with immunoSEQ multiplex PCR; in TCRdb, only in-frame clones are kept and a portion is missing. The table has about 150,000 clones, around 75% seen once. Sample: PBMCs. The receptors originated from a woman in her 30s in good health and CMV-seronegative.

This clone was detected only a few times. The chain recombines TRBV6-1 with TRBJ2-3, with D tentatively TRBD2 (6 bases). V gave up 6 bases and J gave up 4 bases, with 14 bases separating them. Germline V gene data show CDR1 as MNHNS and CDR2 as SASEGT. The length of the CDR3 is 14 residues. The CDR3 nucleotides are TGTGCCAGCAGAGATTTCGGGAGCGCAGATACGCAGTATTTT. Amino acid sequence: CASRDFGSADTQYF.

The rearrangement uses TRBV30 and TRBJ1-2; TRBD1 agrees at 8 bases. The CDR3 has 16 amino acids. Trimming removed 2 bases from V and 7 bases from J; junction bases left unmatched: 15. Looked up from germline, CDR1 is GTSNPN and CDR2 is SVGIG (reference sequence). As DNA, the CDR3 is TGTGCCTGGAGTTCGCAGGGGGCGCAATCTAAGGGTGGCTACACCTTC. This encodes CAWSSQGAQSKGGYTF.

This chain uses TRBV7-2 with TRBJ1-1; 9 nucleotides align to TRBD1. Per germline, CDR1 SGHTA and CDR2 FQGNSA. Germline trimming cut 3 bases from V and 1 base from J; bases unmatched to any gene: 6. The CDR3 extends over 16 amino acids. This chain's CDR3 is CASSFGGTGKNTEAFF. CDR3 DNA: TGTGCCAGCAGCTTTGGCGGGACAGGGAAGAACACTGAAGCTTTCTTT. The full variable domain, in which reference TRBV7-2 and TRBJ1-1 provide the parts outside the CDR3, is GAGVSQSPSNKVTEKGKDVELRCDPISGHTALYWYRQSLGQGLEFLIYFQGNSAPDKSGLPSDRFSAERTGGSVSTLTIQRTQQEDSAVYLCASSFGGTGKNTEAFFGQGTRLTVV.

This chain links TRBV7-2 with TRBJ2-1; D ambiguous. V was shortened by 0 bases and J by 4 bases, with 7 bases between the two germline ends. CDR3 length: 14 residues. From germline, CDR1 is SGHTA and CDR2 FQGNSA. As DNA, the CDR3 is TGTGCCAGCAGCTTAGCGACCGGGTACAATGAGCAGTTCTTC. Its protein is CASSLATGYNEQFF.

The V call is TRBV7-9, the J call TRBJ1-1; D gene ambiguous. CDR1 is SEHNR and CDR2 is FQNEAQ in the germline V gene (reference sequence). Trimming stripped 7 bases from V and 5 bases from J, with 8 bases between. The CDR3 has 11 amino acids. The CDR3 reads CASIATTEAFF. The CDR3 DNA reads TGTGCCAGCATCGCTACGACTGAAGCTTTCTTT.

This clone has only one observation. This chain joins TRBV7-2 and TRBJ1-5; the match to TRBD1 covers 11 bases. The CDR3 extends over 14 amino acids. Trimming removed 5 bases from V and 7 bases from J; junction bases left unmatched: 4. Per the germline V gene, CDR1 is SGHTA and CDR2 is FQGNSA. The CDR3 region has the DNA TGTGCCAGCAGCCCCGGGACAGGGGGGCAGCCCCAGCATTTT. Translating it yields CASSPGTGGQPQHF.

V is TRBV5-4 and J is TRBJ2-1; no clear D. CDR3 length: 13 amino acids. V lost 0 bases and J lost 6, with 7 bases in between. In germline, CDR1 is SGHNT, CDR2 YYREEE (reference sequence). In DNA, the CDR3 is TGTGCCAGCAGCTTGGCGCCGGGCAATGAGCAGTTCTTC. It specifies CASSLAPGNEQFF.

Comment on this clone: Because it lacks the conserved phenylalanine or tryptophan at the end, this CDR3 is likely a read error. The rearrangement links TRBV5-4 to TRBJ1-1; TRBD1 matches 9 bases. The germline CDR1 and CDR2 sequences are SGHNT and YYREEE (reference sequence). The CDR3 is 15 residues long. The V gene end was trimmed by 3 bases and the J gene end by 1 base; junction bases not matched to a gene: 4. This chain's CDR3 is CASSSGTGKNTEAFL. DNA for the CDR3: TGTGCCAGCAGCTCGGGGACAGGGAAGAACACTGAAGCTTTCCTT.

The chain recombines TRBV6-1 with TRBJ1-1, with D hard to call. Trimming left V 5 bases short and J 4 bases short, with 11 bases between. The CDR3 length is 13 residues. Germline CDR1 MNHNS, CDR2 SASEGT. CDR3 in amino acids: CASSSKAGTEAFF. CDR3 sequence (DNA): TGTGCCAGCAGTTCTAAAGCGGGCACTGAAGCTTTCTTT.

This clone has a handful of counts. V usage is TRBV10-3 and J usage is TRBJ2-1, with a tentative D call TRBD2 (5 bases). V was shortened by 0 bases and J by 9 bases, with 12 bases between the two germline ends. Germline V lookup: CDR1 ENHRY, CDR2 SYGVKD. This CDR3 region has 14 residues. The DNA for the CDR3 is TGTGCCATCAGTGAGTCCGGGGTCTCGGGTGAGCAGTTCTTC. It specifies CAISESGVSGEQFF.

The rearrangement uses TRBV21-1 and TRBJ1-3; the tabulated D call, TRBD1, remains unverified against the DNA. TRBV21-1 is a listed pseudogene. The CDR3 length is 18 residues. DNA of the CDR3: TGTGCCAGCAGCAAAGTCCCCAGGGGACATTGCTCTGGAAACACCATATATTTT. This translates into CASSKVPRGHCSGNTIYF.

V gene TRBV5-1 combines with J gene TRBJ1-1, with TRBD1 matching 12 bases. Germline V CDR1 and CDR2: SGHRS, YFSETQ. The trim removed 2 bases at V and 5 bases at J, leaving 7 bases unmatched. The length of the CDR3 is 16 residues. The CDR3 DNA is TGCGCCAGCAGCTTTAACACGGGACAGGGGGCTACTGAAGCTTTCTTT. Residues: CASSFNTGQGATEAFF.

The table lists this clone with a count of one. Written as DNA, the CDR3 is TGTGCCAGCAGTTTGGGTGGGGCGAGCAATCAGCCCCAGCATTTT. Translated: CASSLGGASNQPQHF. The chain has TRBV27 and TRBJ1-5; D may be TRBD1 (5 bases). Looked up from germline, CDR1 is MNHEY and CDR2 is SMNVEV (reference sequence). This CDR3 spans 15 amino acids. V dropped 3 bases and J dropped 1 base, with 10 bases sitting between them.

Only a few counts were recorded for this clone. V is TRBV5-1 and J is TRBJ1-1, with TRBD1 as a possible D gene (5 bases). This CDR3 has 15 residues. CDR1 is SGHRS, CDR2 YFSETQ, per germline. V dropped 7 bases and J dropped 0 bases, with 16 bases sitting between them. The CDR3 region has the DNA TGCGCCAGCCCCAGGCAGGGCCCCGTGAACACTGAAGCTTTCTTT. Amino acid sequence: CASPRQGPVNTEAFF.

The rearrangement uses TRBV19 and TRBJ2-5, with a weak D call TRBD2 (6 bases). Trimming took 6 bases from V and 1 from J, leaving 9 bases between them. The CDR3 runs 13 residues. Germline CDR1 and CDR2: LNHDA and SQIVND (reference sequence). The CDR3 here is CASRLGGQETQYF. CDR3 nucleotide sequence: TGTGCCAGTAGATTGGGAGGCCAAGAGACCCAGTACTTC.